This is a list of T cell receptor beta chains from one sample in a study of blood T cell repertoires in COVID-19. Sequenced by immunoSEQ multiplex PCR; TCRdb stores in-frame clones only, minus some. The repertoire has about 220,000 clones, about 83% of them found once; the top ten carry 3.6%. Sequences were obtained from PBMCs or T cells enriched from blood (not recorded which). These receptor sequences come from a woman aged 40 to 50 who had been exposed to COVID-19. The CDR3 runs from the conserved cysteine through the conserved F or W. A D gene is named only where the DNA matches it firmly. The size field is filled for only some rows; it gives once, few, many or a size class.

v_gene	abundance	d_gene	j_gene	CDR3nt	CDR3aa
TRBV7-9	once	TRBD1	TRBJ2-6	TGTGCCAGCAGCACCGACAGGGGCGGGGCCAACGTCCTGACTTTC	CASSTDRGGANVLTF
TRBV7-2	NA	TRBD2	TRBJ2-5	TGTGCCAGCAGCGACAGTGGTAGCGGGGAAGAGACCCAGTACTTC	CASSDSGSGEETQYF
TRBV2	NA	TRBD1	TRBJ2-1	TGTGCCAGCAGTCTCCGGACAGGGGGGGACAATGAGCAGTTCTTC	CASSLRTGGDNEQFF
TRBV4-1	NA	NA	TRBJ1-2	TGCGCCAGCAGCCAAGTTAGTTGGACAGAAGCCTATGGCTACACCTTC	CASSQVSWTEAYGYTF
TRBV15	NA	NA	TRBJ2-5	TGTGCCACCAGCAGATCCTACCTCACTAAGTTCGAGTCGGAGACCCAGTACTTC	CATSRSYLTKFESETQYF
TRBV19	NA	NA	TRBJ2-1	TGTGCCAGTAGTATCGGACAGAACAATGAGCAGTTCTTC	CASSIGQNNEQFF
TRBV9	NA	NA	TRBJ2-2	NA	CASSSSSGELFF
TRBV28	NA	NA	TRBJ2-1	TGTGCCAGCAGTTTCAAGGCCCGGGACTTCGAGTTCTTC	CASSFKARDFEFF
TRBV5-1	NA	TRBD1	TRBJ1-2	TGCGCCAGCAGCTTCGACACAGGGGACTATGGCTACACCTTC	CASSFDTGDYGYTF
TRBV6-2/TRBV6-3	NA	NA	TRBJ2-1	TGTGCCAGCAGTAGTAACAGCGGGCATGAGCAGTTCTTC	CASSSNSGHEQFF
TRBV2	NA	TRBD1	TRBJ1-5	TGTGCCAGCAGTCCCGACAGGGGGACCAATCAGCCCCAGCATTTT	CASSPDRGTNQPQHF
TRBV30	few	NA	TRBJ1-2	TGTGCCTGGAGTACCCCCTGGCAGGGTGAAGGCTACACCTTC	CAWSTPWQGEGYTF
TRBV27	NA	TRBD1	TRBJ1-2	TGTGCCAGCAGCGACTTTACAGGGGGCTCTGGCTACACCTTC	CASSDFTGGSGYTF
TRBV27	NA	NA	TRBJ1-4	TGTGCCAGCAGTTTATCGTTCGGAGATTATAATGAAAAACTGTTTTTT	CASSLSFGDYNEKLFF
TRBV5-1	NA	NA	TRBJ1-1	TGCGCCAGCAGCTTGCGGATAATGGACAGTGCTTGGAGCACTGAAGCTTTCTTT	CASSLRIMDSAWSTEAFF
TRBV7-9	NA	TRBD1	TRBJ2-5	TGTGCCAGCAGCTTAGTACTGTGGACAGGTTTAGAGACCCAGTACTTC	CASSLVLWTGLETQYF
TRBV7-9	NA	NA	TRBJ2-4	TGTGCCAGCAGCCGGACAGAGCTAGCCAAAAACATTCAGTACTTC	CASSRTELAKNIQYF
TRBV4-2	NA	TRBD2	TRBJ2-5	TGTGCCAGCAGCCAAGCGGCTTTAGCGGGGGGACGGGAGACCCAGTACTTC	CASSQAALAGGRETQYF